One and the same sample provided the 32 T cell receptor beta chains below, sequenced in a study of PD-1 blockade in classical Hodgkin lymphoma. Data came from immunoSEQ multiplex PCR; TCRdb stores just in-frame clones and leaves some out. The sample includes roughly 1,700 clones, roughly 79% of them seen just once. Each and every patient relapsed after autologous stem cell transplantation, and patients got differing brentuximab vedotin exposure. After PBMCs were thawed, their CD8+ T cells were isolated by magnetic negative selection. This specimen was CD8+ T cells from blood, taken at baseline. These receptors originate from a human donor with classical Hodgkin lymphoma.

The chain joins TRBV10-1 to TRBJ2-1, with 9 positions matching TRBD2. The V segment lost 6 bases and the J segment 3 bases; nucleotides outside the gene matches: 3. Per the germline V gene, CDR1 is WNHNN and CDR2 is SYGVQD (reference sequence). The CDR3 has 14 amino acids. Written as DNA, the CDR3 is TGCGCCAGCAGCGATAGCGGGGGCTACAATGAGCAGTTCTTC. It encodes CASSDSGGYNEQFF.

This clone has just a few counts. The sample holds other DNA sequences that translate to the same CDR3. CDR3 in amino acids: CASSLTLAGWDNEQFF. In DNA form, the CDR3 reads TGTGCCAGCAGCTTAACGCTAGCGGGTTGGGACAATGAGCAGTTCTTC. The rearrangement joins TRBV13 to TRBJ2-1; TRBD2 matches at 8 bases. In germline, CDR1 is PRHDT, CDR2 FYEKMQ (reference sequence). This CDR3 is built from 16 residues. V lost 2 bases and J lost 5; bases outside the gene matches: 8.

This chain uses TRBV14 with TRBJ1-3; 8 nucleotides agree with TRBD1. CDR1 is SGHDN and CDR2 is FVKESK in the germline V gene. The J segment lost 1 base and the V segment lost 2 bases, leaving 4 bases of the junction unmatched. The CDR3 is 16 amino acids. CDR3 bases: TGTGCCAGCAGCCAACGGGACAGGATATCTGGAAACACCATATATTTT. It yields the protein CASSQRDRISGNTIYF.

The J gene is TRBJ2-3, the V gene TRBV9, with TRBD2 identical over 9 bases. This CDR3 is 16 amino acids long. V trimming: 0 bases; J trimming: 4 bases; junction bases outside the gene matches: 6. The germline CDR1 and CDR2 sequences are SGDLS and YYNGEE. The CDR3, as DNA: TGTGCCAGCAGCGTAGAGGCGGGGGGGCCCGCAGATACGCAGTATTTT. Translated, it gives CASSVEAGGPADTQYF.

This clone was picked up a small number of times. This chain joins TRBV28 and TRBJ1-1; TRBD1 might be the D (5 bases). This CDR3 comprises 17 residues. Germline lookup yields CDR1 MDHEN and CDR2 SYDVKM. Trimming cost V 2 bases and J 0 bases, with 16 bases left between them. The CDR3 sequence: CASSLPPRGLMNTEAFF. CDR3 in DNA: TGTGCCAGCAGTTTACCGCCGAGGGGCCTCATGAACACTGAAGCTTTCTTT.

V and J are TRBV7-9 and TRBJ2-3; D remains unclear. This CDR3 is 11 amino acids long. V shed 5 bases and J shed 2 bases, with 2 bases lying between them. Per the germline V gene, CDR1 is SEHNR and CDR2 is FQNEAQ (reference sequence). CDR3 protein: CASSATDTQYF. For the CDR3, the DNA is TGTGCCAGCAGCGCCACAGATACGCAGTATTTT.

The V call is TRBV5-1, the J call TRBJ1-1; 9 bases agree with TRBD1. After removal of 3 bases from V and 8 bases from J, the junction contained 5 bases not matched to a gene. The CDR3 has 13 residues. Germline CDR1 reads SGHRS; CDR2 reads YFSETQ. This CDR3 reads CASSWGQGQEAFF. As DNA, the CDR3 is TGCGCCAGCAGCTGGGGACAGGGTCAGGAAGCTTTCTTT.

The rearrangement uses TRBV19 and TRBJ1-1; 7 bases align to TRBD1. From germline, CDR1 is LNHDA and CDR2 SQIVND (reference sequence). This CDR3 has 13 residues. Losses at the gene ends were 7 bases for V and 4 bases for J; bases not matched to a gene: 6. CDR3 sequence (DNA): TGTGCCAGTAAGTGGCAGGGGGGCACTGAAGCTTTCTTT. Translated: CASKWQGGTEAFF.

The genes are TRBV19 and TRBJ2-1; D gene uncertain. CDR3 length: 11 amino acids. V was cut by 3 bases and J by 9 bases, with 6 bases left in between. Germline lookup yields CDR1 LNHDA and CDR2 SQIVND (reference sequence). In DNA form, the CDR3 reads TGTGCCAGTAGTATTTATGGTGAGCAGTTCTTC. Amino acids: CASSIYGEQFF.

The chain uses TRBV9 and TRBJ2-5; D might be TRBD2 (5 bases). Germline V lookup: CDR1 SGDLS, CDR2 YYNGEE. V was cut by 0 bases and J by 3 bases, with 12 bases left in between. The CDR3 consists of 15 residues. CDR3 sequence (DNA): TGTGCCAGCAGCGTAGACGGGCTAGCCGAAGAGACCCAGTACTTC. Protein product: CASSVDGLAEETQYF.

J is TRBJ2-7 and V is TRBV18; D gene unclear. V dropped 0 bases and J dropped 1 base, with 7 bases sitting between them. Looked up from germline, CDR1 is KGHSH and CDR2 is LQKENI. CDR3 length: 14 amino acids. CDR3 DNA: TGTGCCAGCTCACCACCGGCGGAGTCCTACGAGCAGTACTTC. This encodes CASSPPAESYEQYF.

V is TRBV5-1 and J is TRBJ2-1; D might be TRBD2 (7 bases). The V end was cut by 8 bases, the J end by 4 bases, with 16 bases between. CDR3 length: 14 amino acids. CDR1 is SGHRS and CDR2 is YFSETQ in the germline V gene. This CDR3 reads CASGAGAVYNEQFF. In nucleotides, the CDR3 is TGCGCCAGTGGGGCGGGGGCCGTTTACAATGAGCAGTTCTTC.

The chain uses TRBV19 and TRBJ1-1; D is undetermined. Looked up from germline, CDR1 is LNHDA and CDR2 is SQIVND (reference sequence). Between the trimmed V and J ends, which lost 10 bases and 5 bases, there was a span of 17 bases. There are 13 residues in the CDR3. The CDR3 nucleotides read TGTGCCACCTGGGTGGGAGGTGGAACTGAAGCTTTCTTT. Translation gives CATWVGGGTEAFF.

This chain links TRBV5-6 with TRBJ2-1; TRBD1 matches at 9 bases. There are 15 residues in the CDR3. The ends lost 5 bases at V and 7 bases at J; junction bases unmatched: 10. The germline V gene encodes CDR1 SGHDT and CDR2 YYEEEE. CDR3 in DNA: TGTGCCAGCAGTCACCGGGACAGGGAGGTGAATGAGCAGTTCTTC. Protein product: CASSHRDREVNEQFF. Full variable domain (rest looked up from reference TRBV5-6 and TRBJ2-1): DAGVTQSPTHLIKTRGQQVTLRCSPKSGHDTVSWYQQALGQGPQFIFQYYEEEERQRGNFPDRFSGHQFPNYSSELNVNALLLGDSALYLCASSHRDREVNEQFFGPGTRLTVL.

The chain uses TRBV12-5 and TRBJ2-7; TRBD2 aligns across 7 bases. The CDR3 extends over 15 amino acids. From germline, CDR1 is LGHNT and CDR2 FRNRAP. The V and J ends lost 2 bases and 2 bases, in that order; junction bases with no gene match: 6. CDR3: CASGLTQRGAYEQYF. DNA of the CDR3: TGTGCTAGTGGTTTGACCCAGCGGGGTGCCTACGAGCAGTACTTC.

This CDR3 reads CASSFTGAVNTEAFF. The CDR3 nucleotides are TGTGCCAGCAGCTTTACAGGGGCGGTAAACACTGAAGCTTTCTTT. V gene TRBV7-8 combines with J gene TRBJ1-1; 7 bases fit TRBD1. J was trimmed by 2 bases and V by 3 bases; bases with no gene match: 6. This CDR3 has 15 amino acids. The germline V gene has CDR1 SGHVS and CDR2 FQNEAQ.

The chain employs TRBV28 and TRBJ2-5; D possibly corresponds to TRBD1 (5 bases). This CDR3 spans 15 amino acids. V was cut by 5 bases and J by 3 bases, with 16 bases left in between. In germline, CDR1 is MDHEN, CDR2 SYDVKM. This CDR3 reads CASSGAREEKETQYF. The CDR3 region has the DNA TGTGCCAGCAGTGGGGCCCGAGAGGAGAAAGAGACCCAGTACTTC.

This clone was observed a few times. CDR3 sequence (DNA): TGTGCCAGCAGCCCTACAGGGGACTACGAGCAGTACTTC. It translates to CASSPTGDYEQYF. The chain links TRBV5-4 to TRBJ2-7, with TRBD1 matching 7 bases. CDR1 SGHNT and CDR2 YYREEE come from the germline V gene (reference sequence). V trimming: 4 bases; J trimming: 3 bases; junction bases outside the gene matches: 4. The CDR3 covers 13 residues.

V usage is TRBV21-1 and J usage is TRBJ1-2. TRBV21-1 corresponds to a pseudogene. There are 13 residues in the CDR3. The CDR3 sequence: CASALRDNYGYTF. CDR3 DNA: TGTGCCAGCGCCCTCCGGGACAACTATGGCTACACCTTC.

The rearrangement links TRBV5-6 to TRBJ1-1, with 7 positions matching TRBD1. Per the germline V gene, CDR1 is SGHDT and CDR2 is YYEEEE. The CDR3 has 16 residues. J lost 3 bases, V lost 2 bases, and 10 bases had no gene match. CDR3 DNA: TGTGCCAGCAGCTTCAACAGGGGCATGAGTGACACTGAAGCTTTCTTT. Protein product: CASSFNRGMSDTEAFF.

The chain joins TRBV29-1 to TRBJ1-2; the D is unclear. The V and J ends lost 1 base and 3 bases respectively, with 9 bases between them. The CDR3 runs 13 residues. Germline V lookup: CDR1 SQVTM, CDR2 ANQGSEA. For the CDR3, the DNA is TGCAGCGTTGAAGGTGGAACGGACTATGGCTACACCTTC. Encoded protein: CSVEGGTDYGYTF.

The rearrangement uses TRBV10-3 and TRBJ2-7; the match to TRBD1 covers 7 bases. V trimming: 9 bases; J trimming: 2 bases; junction bases outside the gene matches: 1. The CDR3 extends over 11 amino acids. CDR1 and CDR2 from the germline V gene are ENHRY and SYGVKD. CDR3 coding DNA: TGTGCCATTGGGACAGCCTACGAGCAGTACTTC. Encoded protein: CAIGTAYEQYF.

The chain recombines TRBV28 with TRBJ2-6; unclear D gene. Trimming took 5 bases from V and 5 from J, leaving 22 bases between them. CDR3 size: 18 residues. Per the germline V gene, CDR1 is MDHEN and CDR2 is SYDVKM. CDR3 in amino acids: CASSGFSLTQSRANVLTF. The CDR3 DNA follows: TGTGCCAGCAGTGGGTTCAGCTTGACACAAAGTCGGGCCAACGTCCTGACTTTC.

A few counts support this clone. The chain couples TRBV28 to TRBJ2-1; D is unresolved. This CDR3 is built from 16 residues. The V end lost 4 bases, the J end lost 4 bases, and 17 bases lay between the germline ends. Germline CDR1 MDHEN, CDR2 SYDVKM. The DNA of the CDR3 is TGTGCCAGCAGTTCCGTCTACCTCGACAAGTACAATGAGCAGTTCTTC. Translation gives CASSSVYLDKYNEQFF.

The rearrangement links TRBV6-5 to TRBJ2-7; possible D gene TRBD1, 6 bases. V was cut by 2 bases and J by 3 bases, with 8 bases left in between. The germline gives CDR1 MNHEY, CDR2 SVGAGI. The CDR3 is 13 amino acids. Written as DNA, the CDR3 is TGTGCCAGCAGTTACGAGGACAGCTACGAGCAGTACTTC. Protein: CASSYEDSYEQYF.

The V gene is TRBV28, the J gene TRBJ2-7, with D uncertain. The CDR3 has 14 amino acids. Per germline, CDR1 MDHEN and CDR2 SYDVKM. Trimming took 6 bases from V and 4 from J, leaving 16 bases between them. CDR3 nucleotide sequence: TGTGCCAGCAGCTCCATGGGATCCTTGTACGAGCAGTACTTC. Residues: CASSSMGSLYEQYF.

The chain employs TRBV4-1 and TRBJ2-7, with TRBD1 matching 9 bases. V lost 1 base, J lost 3 bases, and 13 bases stayed unmatched. Germline assignment: CDR1 MGHRA and CDR2 YSYEKL. CDR3 length: 18 amino acids. The CDR3 nucleotides are TGCGCCAGCAGCCAAGCAGGGTTGGTAGGGACAGGGTACTACGAGCAGTACTTC. This translates into CASSQAGLVGTGYYEQYF.

This clone was recorded a few times. V and J are TRBV9 and TRBJ2-1; weak D call: TRBD2 (6 bases). This CDR3 region has 16 residues. V was trimmed by 0 bases and J by 4 bases, leaving 14 bases between them. From germline, CDR1 is SGDLS and CDR2 YYNGEE. Written as DNA, the CDR3 is TGTGCCAGCAGCGTAGGAAGTAGCGGATTATACAATGAGCAGTTCTTC. It codes for CASSVGSSGLYNEQFF.

This rearrangement joins TRBV6-1 to TRBJ2-3; 11 bases are shared with TRBD2. V lost 1 base to trimming and J lost 13 bases; unmatched junction nucleotides: 10. The CDR3 extends over 15 amino acids. The V gene's germline CDR1 is MNHNS and CDR2 SASEGT. The CDR3, as DNA: TGTGCCAGCAGTGAAGGGATCCTAGCGGGGGGTTTCGAGTATTTT. Residues: CASSEGILAGGFEYF.

CDR3 protein: CASSPPDTEAFF. The CDR3 nucleotides are TGTGCCAGCAGCCCCCCGGACACTGAAGCTTTCTTT. V and J are TRBV6-5 and TRBJ1-1; unclear D gene. The CDR3 sequence is 12 residues long. V was pared by 6 bases and J by 3 bases, with 8 bases between. In germline, CDR1 is MNHEY, CDR2 SVGAGI.

This chain uses TRBV28 with TRBJ2-1; TRBD2 matches at 8 bases. The CDR3 covers 14 residues. In germline, CDR1 is MDHEN, CDR2 SYDVKM. V gave up 7 bases and J gave up 3 bases; unmatched junction bases: 5. The DNA for the CDR3 is TGTGCCAGCAATCGACTAGCGAACTACAATGAGCAGTTCTTC. Translating it yields CASNRLANYNEQFF.

The chain uses TRBV4-3 and TRBJ2-7; D is unresolved. The V end lost 5 bases, the J end lost 3 bases, and 11 bases lay between the germline ends. Germline V gives CDR1 LGHNA, CDR2 YSLEER. CDR3 length: 13 residues. CDR3 sequence: CASSGDLGYEQYF. CDR3 in DNA: TGCGCCAGCAGCGGCGATCTCGGCTACGAGCAGTACTTC.